This T cell receptor (beta chain) was sequenced for a study of shared clonotypes between healthy human individuals. Sequencing used immunoSEQ multiplex PCR; TCRdb keeps in-frame clones, though not all of them. Here the sample spans 550,000 to 700,000 clones, less than 80% being singletons. V dropped 2 bases and J dropped 3 bases, with 7 bases sitting between them. The CDR3 totals 13 residues. The germline V gene has CDR1 LNHNV and CDR2 YYDKDF (reference sequence). This sequence originates from a woman aged 30 to 39 in good health. Sequencing used memory CD4+ T cells sorted from blood. Documented subset: CD45RA-negative fraction. The gene calls are TRBV15 and TRBJ2-5; D remains ambiguous. The CDR3 bases are TGTGCCACCAGCAGACCTCCGGAAGAGACCCAGTACTTC. Translated, it gives CATSRPPEETQYF.